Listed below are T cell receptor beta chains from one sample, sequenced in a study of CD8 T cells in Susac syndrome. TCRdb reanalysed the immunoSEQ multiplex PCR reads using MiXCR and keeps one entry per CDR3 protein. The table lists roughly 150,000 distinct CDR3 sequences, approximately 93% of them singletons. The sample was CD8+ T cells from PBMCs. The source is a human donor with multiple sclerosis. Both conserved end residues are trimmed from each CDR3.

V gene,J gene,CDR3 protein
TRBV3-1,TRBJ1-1,ASSDYQDIGLGAEAF
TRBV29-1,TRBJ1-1,SVGQGANTEAF
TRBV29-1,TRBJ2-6,SVEDGANVLT
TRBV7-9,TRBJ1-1,ASSPGTRNTEAF
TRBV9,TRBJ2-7,ASSVEGKGPYEQY
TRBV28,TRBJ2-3,ASSLLRDTDTQY
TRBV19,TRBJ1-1,ASSILGGLDTEAF
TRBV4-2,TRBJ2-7,ASSQEGLAGAYEQY
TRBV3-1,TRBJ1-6,ASSQDAGTINSPLH
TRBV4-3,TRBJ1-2,ASSQGVQGNYGYT
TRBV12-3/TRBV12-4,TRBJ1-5,ASSNQVQPQH
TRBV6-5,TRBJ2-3,ASSYSMGGSTDTQY
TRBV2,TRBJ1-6,ASSDRQARTPLH
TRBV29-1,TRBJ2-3,SVQSRDYTDTQY
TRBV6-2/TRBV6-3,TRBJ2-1,ASSYGQGEYNEQF
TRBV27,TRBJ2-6,ASSDRQGSGANVLT
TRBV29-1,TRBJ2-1,STPREGDVDEQF
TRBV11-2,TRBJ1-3,ASSLNWGLGNTIY
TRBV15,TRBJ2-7,ATSTSWVGEQY
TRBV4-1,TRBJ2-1,ASSQEGEQF
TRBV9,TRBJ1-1,ASSPGQVTNTEAF
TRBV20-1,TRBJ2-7,SARDGGYEQY
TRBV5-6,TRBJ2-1,ASSLATVPSSYNEQF
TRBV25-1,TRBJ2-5,ASSEGRRYQETQY
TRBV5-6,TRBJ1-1,ASSFAEAEAF
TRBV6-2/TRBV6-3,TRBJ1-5,ASSYSMRQPQH
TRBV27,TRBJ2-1,ASSRATGYNEQF
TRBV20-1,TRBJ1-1,SASAAGRTEAF
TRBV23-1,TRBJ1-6,ASRWDFDSPSYNSPLH
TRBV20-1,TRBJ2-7,SALGLAASYEQY
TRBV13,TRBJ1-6,ASSFSTANSPLH
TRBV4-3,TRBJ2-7,ASSQVEGRRGEQY
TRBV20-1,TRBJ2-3,SASTGVDSTDTQY
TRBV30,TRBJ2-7,AWRLGYEQY
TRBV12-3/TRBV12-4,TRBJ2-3,ASSRRVGTDTQY
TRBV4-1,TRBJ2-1,ASSQDAGPYNEQF
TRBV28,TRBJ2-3,ASSQQGERTDTQY
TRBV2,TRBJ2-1,ASRRSKGAYNEQF
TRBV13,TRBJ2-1,ASSSRTSGEGNEQF
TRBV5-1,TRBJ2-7,ASSLMSSAAEQY
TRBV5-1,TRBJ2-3,ASSAGLAGLSSTDTQY